The rows below give T cell receptor beta chains drawn from one sample of a study of T cell responses to AZD1222 COVID-19 vaccine. Data came from immunoSEQ multiplex PCR; TCRdb stores just in-frame clones and leaves some out. The table has about 140,000 clones, approximately 90% seen once. Sequencing used peripheral blood, obtained 28 days after the second AZD1222 dose. The receptors come from an adult who received the AZD1222 COVID-19 vaccine. The CDR3 runs from the conserved cysteine through the conserved F or W. Fields, in order: CDR3 length, clone size, V gene, D gene, J gene, CDR3 DNA, CDR3 protein. D genes are given only for firm matches. A clone size is listed for some rows: how often the clone was seen (once, few, many), or a class if it is expanded.

len: 14
abundance: .
v_gene: TRBV28
d_gene: .
j_gene: TRBJ1-2
CDR3nt: TGTGCCAGCAGTTTAAGCCCCCTTAGGAATGGCTACACCTTC
CDR3aa: CASSLSPLRNGYTF

len: 16
abundance: .
v_gene: TRBV4-2
d_gene: .
j_gene: TRBJ1-2
CDR3nt: TGTGCCAGCAGCCAAGTTAGCTCGGCAGCTAACTATGGCTACACCTTC
CDR3aa: CASSQVSSAANYGYTF

len: 13
abundance: few
v_gene: TRBV5-1
d_gene: .
j_gene: TRBJ1-1
CDR3nt: TGCGCCAGCAGGACGGAGACGAACACTGAAGCTTTCTTT
CDR3aa: CASRTETNTEAFF

len: 9
abundance: .
v_gene: TRBV7-8
d_gene: .
j_gene: TRBJ1-5
CDR3nt: TGTGCCAGCGGTCAGCCCCAGCATTTT
CDR3aa: CASGQPQHF

len: 11
abundance: .
v_gene: TRBV2
d_gene: .
j_gene: TRBJ2-7
CDR3nt: TGTGCCAGCAGTTCCACCTACGAGCAGTACTTC
CDR3aa: CASSSTYEQYF

len: 15
abundance: .
v_gene: TRBV4-3
d_gene: .
j_gene: TRBJ1-2
CDR3nt: TGCGCCAGCAGCCTCAACAGGGCCGCTAACTATGGCTACACCTTC
CDR3aa: CASSLNRAANYGYTF

len: 17
abundance: .
v_gene: TRBV6-2/TRBV6-3
d_gene: TRBD2
j_gene: TRBJ2-1
CDR3nt: TGTGCCAGCAGTAGTGGGACTAGCGGGAGGCCCGAGGATGAGCAGTTCTTC
CDR3aa: CASSSGTSGRPEDEQFF

len: 13
abundance: .
v_gene: TRBV7-9
d_gene: .
j_gene: TRBJ1-6
CDR3nt: TGTGCTGGGGCGGGGACCGGTAATTCACCCCTCCACTTT
CDR3aa: CAGAGTGNSPLHF

len: 16
abundance: .
v_gene: TRBV19
d_gene: TRBD1
j_gene: TRBJ2-1
CDR3nt: TGTGCCAGTACCCCCGGGACAGGGTTCTCCTACAATGAGCAGTTCTTC
CDR3aa: CASTPGTGFSYNEQFF

len: 14
abundance: .
v_gene: TRBV6-2/TRBV6-3
d_gene: TRBD1
j_gene: TRBJ2-7
CDR3nt: TGTGCCAGCAGTTACGGGGACAGCGCCTACGAGCAGTACTTC
CDR3aa: CASSYGDSAYEQYF

len: 12
abundance: .
v_gene: TRBV19
d_gene: .
j_gene: TRBJ2-2
CDR3nt: TGTGCCAGTAGGGGGATGTCCGGGGAGCTGTTTTTT
CDR3aa: CASRGMSGELFF

len: 17
abundance: .
v_gene: TRBV7-8
d_gene: TRBD2
j_gene: TRBJ2-7
CDR3nt: TGTGCCAGCAGCTCATACAGCGGGAGGACGATCTCCTACGAGCAGTACTTC
CDR3aa: CASSSYSGRTISYEQYF

len: 15
abundance: .
v_gene: TRBV4-1
d_gene: .
j_gene: TRBJ2-1
CDR3nt: TGCGCCAGCAGCCAGTATGAGGGCTCCTACAATGAGCAGTTCTTC
CDR3aa: CASSQYEGSYNEQFF

len: 13
abundance: .
v_gene: TRBV4-2
d_gene: .
j_gene: TRBJ1-1
CDR3nt: TGTGCCAGCAGCCCCACGGTGAACACTGAAGCTTTCTTT
CDR3aa: CASSPTVNTEAFF

len: 15
abundance: once
v_gene: TRBV10-3
d_gene: .
j_gene: TRBJ1-3
CDR3nt: TGTGCCATCAGTGATCGTGGCAGCTCTGGAAACACCATATATTTT
CDR3aa: CAISDRGSSGNTIYF

len: 15
abundance: .
v_gene: TRBV18
d_gene: .
j_gene: TRBJ1-1
CDR3nt: TGTGCCAGCTCACCAGGACGTGGTATGAACACTGAAGCTTTCTTT
CDR3aa: CASSPGRGMNTEAFF

len: 16
abundance: .
v_gene: TRBV5-1
d_gene: TRBD2
j_gene: TRBJ2-3
CDR3nt: TGCGCCAGCAGCTTGGAGCCTAGCGGAAGCACAGATACGCAGTATTTT
CDR3aa: CASSLEPSGSTDTQYF

len: 14
abundance: .
v_gene: TRBV7-3
d_gene: .
j_gene: TRBJ1-3
CDR3nt: TGTGCCAGCAGTCTTACTGGATCTGGAAACACCATATATTTT
CDR3aa: CASSLTGSGNTIYF

len: 14
abundance: .
v_gene: TRBV19
d_gene: .
j_gene: TRBJ1-5
CDR3nt: TGTGCCAGTAGTTTGACAGTATTCAATCAGCCCCAGCATTTT
CDR3aa: CASSLTVFNQPQHF

len: 14
abundance: .
v_gene: TRBV3-1/TRBV3-2
d_gene: TRBD2
j_gene: TRBJ2-3
CDR3nt: TGTGCCAGCAGCCAAGATGTAGCCGGGGGGACGCAGTATTTT
CDR3aa: CASSQDVAGGTQYF

len: 13
abundance: .
v_gene: TRBV28
d_gene: TRBD1
j_gene: TRBJ2-7
CDR3nt: TGTGCCAGCACCCCAACAGGGGGCTACGAGCAGTACTTC
CDR3aa: CASTPTGGYEQYF

len: 15
abundance: .
v_gene: TRBV2
d_gene: TRBD1
j_gene: TRBJ1-1
CDR3nt: TGTGCCAGCAGTGATAGGGACAGGGCGAACACTGAAGCTTTCTTT
CDR3aa: CASSDRDRANTEAFF

len: 18
abundance: .
v_gene: TRBV4-2
d_gene: TRBD2
j_gene: TRBJ2-3
CDR3nt: TGTGCCAGCAGCCAAGAAGCCGTAGCGGGAGGGCCGACAGATACGCAGTATTTT
CDR3aa: CASSQEAVAGGPTDTQYF

len: 14
abundance: .
v_gene: TRBV7-2
d_gene: .
j_gene: TRBJ1-2
CDR3nt: TGTGCCAGCCTCCGGGGAGGAACTAACTATGGCTACACCTTC
CDR3aa: CASLRGGTNYGYTF

len: 15
abundance: .
v_gene: TRBV29-1
d_gene: TRBD1
j_gene: TRBJ2-1
CDR3nt: TGCAGCGTTGAACGCCGGGACAGGGAGTACAATGAGCAGTTCTTC
CDR3aa: CSVERRDREYNEQFF

len: 16
abundance: .
v_gene: TRBV3-1/TRBV3-2
d_gene: TRBD2
j_gene: TRBJ2-1
CDR3nt: TGTGCCAGCAGCCGGAGACTAGCGGGGGGTTACAATGAGCAGTTCTTC
CDR3aa: CASSRRLAGGYNEQFF

len: 15
abundance: .
v_gene: TRBV6-6
d_gene: .
j_gene: TRBJ1-4
CDR3nt: TGTGCCAGCAGTTACTGGGCAGGGAGCCGGGAAAAACTGTTTTTT
CDR3aa: CASSYWAGSREKLFF

len: 13
abundance: .
v_gene: TRBV5-4
d_gene: .
j_gene: TRBJ2-7
CDR3nt: TGTGCCAGCAGCCAGGAGTCAAGCTCCGAGCAGTACTTC
CDR3aa: CASSQESSSEQYF

len: 12
abundance: .
v_gene: TRBV7-9
d_gene: .
j_gene: TRBJ1-4
CDR3nt: TGTGCCACCCGGGACAACCATGAAAAACTGTTTTTT
CDR3aa: CATRDNHEKLFF

len: 16
abundance: .
v_gene: TRBV3-1/TRBV3-2
d_gene: .
j_gene: TRBJ2-2
CDR3nt: TGTGCCAGCAACTTATCCGGGGGTCGGGGCACCGGGGAGCTGTTTTTT
CDR3aa: CASNLSGGRGTGELFF

len: 15
abundance: .
v_gene: TRBV11-1
d_gene: TRBD1
j_gene: TRBJ1-3
CDR3nt: TGTGCCAGCAGCGGACTGCAGGGGGTTGGAAACACCATATATTTT
CDR3aa: CASSGLQGVGNTIYF

len: 12
abundance: .
v_gene: TRBV7-2
d_gene: .
j_gene: TRBJ2-3
CDR3nt: TGTGCCAGCACCTCCTTCCGGGGTACGCAGTATTTT
CDR3aa: CASTSFRGTQYF

len: 15
abundance: .
v_gene: TRBV6-2/TRBV6-3
d_gene: TRBD2
j_gene: TRBJ2-1
CDR3nt: TGTGCCAGCAGCCTGGGGACTAGCGGGGTAGGCCAGCAGTTCTTC
CDR3aa: CASSLGTSGVGQQFF

len: 14
abundance: .
v_gene: TRBV12-5
d_gene: .
j_gene: TRBJ2-7
CDR3nt: TGTGCTAGTGGTTTGGTTAGCTGGTCCTACGAGCAGTACTTC
CDR3aa: CASGLVSWSYEQYF

len: 13
abundance: few
v_gene: TRBV6-4
d_gene: .
j_gene: TRBJ1-1
CDR3nt: TGTGCCAGCAGCGAAACGGGGAACACTGAAGCTTTCTTT
CDR3aa: CASSETGNTEAFF

len: 14
abundance: .
v_gene: TRBV15
d_gene: TRBD2
j_gene: TRBJ2-7
CDR3nt: TGTGCCACCAGCAGAGGAGCGGGAGGTAGCGAGCAGTACTTC
CDR3aa: CATSRGAGGSEQYF

len: 15
abundance: .
v_gene: TRBV24-1
d_gene: .
j_gene: TRBJ2-2
CDR3nt: TGTGCCACGAGTTCTGGCGGAACAAACACCGGGGAGCTGTTTTTT
CDR3aa: CATSSGGTNTGELFF

len: 16
abundance: .
v_gene: TRBV7-9
d_gene: .
j_gene: TRBJ1-1
CDR3nt: TGTGCCAGCAGCCCCCGGACCAGTGGCATGAACACTGAAGCTTTCTTT
CDR3aa: CASSPRTSGMNTEAFF

len: 13
abundance: .
v_gene: TRBV13
d_gene: .
j_gene: TRBJ1-4
CDR3nt: TGTGCCAGCAGCTCCGGGACGACGGGAAAACTGTTTTTT
CDR3aa: CASSSGTTGKLFF

len: 17
abundance: few
v_gene: TRBV10-3
d_gene: TRBD1
j_gene: TRBJ1-2
CDR3nt: TGTGCCATCAGTGGCCGCGGGACAGGGGTTGGTAACAATGGCTACACCTTC
CDR3aa: CAISGRGTGVGNNGYTF

len: 17
abundance: .
v_gene: TRBV5-1
d_gene: .
j_gene: TRBJ2-3
CDR3nt: TGCGCCAGCACCCGGAGGCAGGGAGGGGGAGGCACAGATACGCAGTATTTT
CDR3aa: CASTRRQGGGGTDTQYF

len: 14
abundance: .
v_gene: TRBV2
d_gene: TRBD2
j_gene: TRBJ2-5
CDR3nt: TGTGCCAGAAGCGGGGGCGGGGCCCAAGAGACCCAGTACTTC
CDR3aa: CARSGGGAQETQYF

len: 13
abundance: .
v_gene: TRBV7-7
d_gene: .
j_gene: TRBJ1-5
CDR3nt: TGTGCTAGCAGCTTGACGGAGGATCAGCCCCAGCATTTT
CDR3aa: CASSLTEDQPQHF

len: 16
abundance: .
v_gene: TRBV28
d_gene: .
j_gene: TRBJ1-2
CDR3nt: TGTGCCAGCGGAAATTCTCACTTAACAGCTAACTATGGCTACACCTTC
CDR3aa: CASGNSHLTANYGYTF

len: 15
abundance: .
v_gene: TRBV7-6
d_gene: .
j_gene: TRBJ2-5
CDR3nt: TGTGCCAGCAGCTTATTGCCCGGGGCGGGGGAGACCCAGTACTTC
CDR3aa: CASSLLPGAGETQYF

len: 13
abundance: .
v_gene: TRBV6-5
d_gene: .
j_gene: TRBJ1-1
CDR3nt: TGTGCCAGCAAACTGGAAGGGTACACTGAAGCTTTCTTT
CDR3aa: CASKLEGYTEAFF

len: 12
abundance: .
v_gene: TRBV29-1
d_gene: .
j_gene: TRBJ1-1
CDR3nt: TGCAGCGTTTGGGCTGTAGGAAGTGAAGCTTTCTTT
CDR3aa: CSVWAVGSEAFF

len: 13
abundance: .
v_gene: TRBV28
d_gene: .
j_gene: TRBJ2-1
CDR3nt: TGTGCCAGCAGTTCCGGAGTATTTTATGAGCAGTTCTTC
CDR3aa: CASSSGVFYEQFF

len: 16
abundance: .
v_gene: TRBV6-6
d_gene: TRBD2
j_gene: TRBJ2-5
CDR3nt: TGTGCCAGCAGCCGGGGGGGCGGGGGACCGAAAGAGACCCAGTACTTC
CDR3aa: CASSRGGGGPKETQYF

len: 15
abundance: once
v_gene: TRBV2
d_gene: TRBD1
j_gene: TRBJ1-5
CDR3nt: TGTGCCAGCAGCCTACAGGGGGATAGCAATCAGCCCCAGCATTTT
CDR3aa: CASSLQGDSNQPQHF

len: 15
abundance: .
v_gene: TRBV6-6
d_gene: .
j_gene: TRBJ1-3
CDR3nt: TGTGCCAGCAGTTTCCCAGGGGCGCAAGGAAACACCATATATTTT
CDR3aa: CASSFPGAQGNTIYF